The clone carrying this T cell receptor (beta chain) was counted between two and nine times. Antigen unknown. Sequence at one end of the junction differs from germline and may be a read error. This specimen belongs to a study of metastatic and nonmetastatic thyroid tumors. Study as a whole: Both malignant and benign thyroid patients supplied peripheral blood and tumor or nodule tissue samples, across which the repertoires of these patients were then compared.

There were no patients who had received any treatment before thyroid surgery. CDR1 MDHEN and CDR2 SYDVKM come from the germline V gene. CDR3 size: 17 residues. General study points: Relative to benign nodules, malignant thyroid tumors were reportedly characterized by significantly elevated TCR beta diversity in blood and tumor.

Original analysis: CDR3 was compared across clinicopathological groups, and the resulting differences were used to build a distant-metastasis classifier for papillary thyroid cancer. TCRdb reassembled clones from the PCR reads with MiXCR. The V and J calls here are based on TCRdb, not the publication. This table holds about 16,000 clones, about 24% found once. Sequencing was performed on adjacent normal tissue. The chain recombines TRBV28 with TRBJ2-7, with 8 bases matching TRBD1. The sequence derives from a female donor with papillary thyroid cancer or a benign thyroid nodule (not recorded which). Some clones in this sample may be carry-over from other donors' samples. The CDR3 reads CASHPGTGLIGCYEQCF. The CDR3 bases are TGTGCCTCGCATCCCGGGACAGGCCTAATCGGGTGCTACGAGCAGTGCTTC. Full variable domain (missing parts from reference TRBV28 and TRBJ2-7): DVKVTQSSRYLVKRTGEKVFLECVQDMDHENMFWYRQDPGLGLRLIYFSYDVKMKEKGDIPEGYSVSREKKERFSLILESASTNQTSMYLCASHPGTGLIGCYEQCFGPGTRLTVT.